This T cell receptor (beta chain) derives from a study of OX40 agonist ivuxolimab in advanced cancers. Measured with immunoSEQ multiplex PCR; TCRdb has only the in-frame clones, and not every one. The sample lists about 59,000 clones; 87% were seen once. The germline CDR1 and CDR2 sequences are SGHVS and FQNEAQ. The CDR3 runs to 17 residues. Trimming cost V 0 bases and J 1 base, with 13 bases left between them. This clone was seen only a few times. Sequenced material: CD4+ or CD8+ T cells sorted from blood, taken in a trial of the OX40 agonist ivuxolimab. The receptor was derived from an adult with an advanced solid tumor such as melanoma, head and neck, liver or kidney cancer. The chain recombines TRBV7-8 with TRBJ1-5; D unclear. DNA of the CDR3: TGTGCCAGCAGCTTAGCGGTTGAGGGTTGGAGCAATCAGCCCCAGCATTTT. It encodes CASSLAVEGWSNQPQHF.